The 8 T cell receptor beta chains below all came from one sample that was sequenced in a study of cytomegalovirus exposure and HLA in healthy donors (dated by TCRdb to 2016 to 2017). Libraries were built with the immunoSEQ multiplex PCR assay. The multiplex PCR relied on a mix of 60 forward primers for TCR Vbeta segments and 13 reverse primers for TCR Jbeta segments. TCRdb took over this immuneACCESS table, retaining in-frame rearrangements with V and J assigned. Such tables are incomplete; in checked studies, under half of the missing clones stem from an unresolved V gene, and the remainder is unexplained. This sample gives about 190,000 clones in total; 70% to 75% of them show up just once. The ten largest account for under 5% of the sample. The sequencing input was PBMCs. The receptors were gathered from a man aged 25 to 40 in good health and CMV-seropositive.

The CDR3 region is CASSYRAGINNSPLHF. CDR3 nucleotides: TGTGCCAGCAGTTACAGGGCGGGTATTAATAATTCACCCCTCCACTTT. The V gene is TRBV2, the J gene TRBJ1-6, with D tentatively TRBD1 (6 bases). The CDR3 is 16 amino acids. The V end was cut by 5 bases, the J end by 5 bases, with 16 bases between. Germline loops: CDR1 SNHLY, CDR2 FYNNEI. Filled out from reference TRBV2 and TRBJ1-6, the complete variable domain reads EPEVTQTPSHQVTQMGQEVILRCVPISNHLYFYWYRQILGQKVEFLVSFYNNEISEKSEIFDDQFSVERPDGSNFTLKIRSTKLEDSAMYFCASSYRAGINNSPLHFGNGTRLTVT.

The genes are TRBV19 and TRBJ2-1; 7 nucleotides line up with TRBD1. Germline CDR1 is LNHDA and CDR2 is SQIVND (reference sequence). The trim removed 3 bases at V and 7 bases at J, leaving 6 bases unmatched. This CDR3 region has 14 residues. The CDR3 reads CASSMWTGRNEQFF. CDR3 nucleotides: TGTGCCAGTAGTATGTGGACAGGCCGGAATGAGCAGTTCTTC.

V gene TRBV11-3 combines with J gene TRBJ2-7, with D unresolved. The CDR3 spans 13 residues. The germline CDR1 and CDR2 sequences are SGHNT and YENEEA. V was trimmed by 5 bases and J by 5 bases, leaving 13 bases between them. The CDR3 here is CASSQDFGNEQYF. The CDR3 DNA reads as TGTGCCAGCAGCCAAGACTTCGGCAACGAGCAGTACTTC.

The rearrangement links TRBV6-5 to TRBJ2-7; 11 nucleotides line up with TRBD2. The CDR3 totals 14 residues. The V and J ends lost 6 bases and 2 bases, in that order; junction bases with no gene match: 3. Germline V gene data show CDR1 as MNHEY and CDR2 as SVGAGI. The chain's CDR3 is CASRRSGRAYEQYF. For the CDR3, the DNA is TGTGCCAGCAGGCGTAGCGGGAGGGCCTACGAGCAGTACTTC.

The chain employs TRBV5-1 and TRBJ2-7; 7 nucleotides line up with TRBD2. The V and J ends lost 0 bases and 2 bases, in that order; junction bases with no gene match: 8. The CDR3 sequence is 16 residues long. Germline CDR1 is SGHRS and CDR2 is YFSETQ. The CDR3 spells CASSLATLAPTYEQYF. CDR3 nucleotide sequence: TGCGCCAGCAGCTTGGCGACACTAGCGCCGACCTACGAGCAGTACTTC. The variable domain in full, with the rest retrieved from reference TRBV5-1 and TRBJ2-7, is KAGVTQTPRYLIKTRGQQVTLSCSPISGHRSVSWYQQTPGQGLQFLFEYFSETQRNKGNFPGRFSGRQFSNSRSEMNVSTLELGDSALYLCASSLATLAPTYEQYFGPGTRLTVT.

CDR3 sequence (DNA): TGTGCCAGCAGTTCCCCAAGGGAGGAGAACACTGAAGCTTTCTTT. It is translated as CASSSPREENTEAFF. The chain is built from TRBV6-5 and TRBJ1-1; D call uncertain. From germline, CDR1 is MNHEY and CDR2 SVGAGI. The V gene lost 4 bases and the J gene lost 1 base, with 13 bases spanning the gap. The CDR3 has 15 amino acids.

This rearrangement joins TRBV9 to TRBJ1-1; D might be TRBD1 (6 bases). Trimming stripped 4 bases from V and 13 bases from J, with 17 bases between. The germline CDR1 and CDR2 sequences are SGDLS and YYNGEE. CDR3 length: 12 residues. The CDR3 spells CASSSDKGGRFF. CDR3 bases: TGTGCCAGCAGCAGTGATAAGGGGGGGCGTTTCTTT.

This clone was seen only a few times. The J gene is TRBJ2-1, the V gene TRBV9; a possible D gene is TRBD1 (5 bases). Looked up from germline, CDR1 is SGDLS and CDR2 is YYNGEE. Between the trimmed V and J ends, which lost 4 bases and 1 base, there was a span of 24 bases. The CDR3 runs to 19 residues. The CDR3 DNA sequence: TGTGCCAGCAGCCCCGGATACAGGCTCTTACGACCGTCCTACAATGAGCAGTTCTTC. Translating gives CASSPGYRLLRPSYNEQFF.